This T cell receptor (beta chain) stems from a study of blood T cells in healthy people across ages (dated by TCRdb to about 2015). For the wider study: In model experiments, roughly one uniquely barcoded TCR beta cDNA molecule per two T cells was captured by template switching. Age-related changes in TCR beta repertoire diversity were measured in the study by deep sequencing normalized with unique cDNA molecular identifiers. Donors were grouped into four age groups: young (average approximately 15 years), middle-aged (39), aged (around 60) and long-lived (around 80). Using the same blood draw, the study looked at two additional independent replicas of 1 million unique cDNA reads for two donors, one aged 18 to 30 and the other aged 80 or older. The research as a whole found: Observed TCR beta diversity per million T cells fell roughly linearly with age, and a significant reduction was already apparent by age about 43. A strong correlation was found between observed TCR beta diversity and the percentage of naive T cells measured by flow cytometry. Compared with the aged group, more naive CD4+ T cells, fewer expanded clones and increased TCR diversity were shown by the long-lived group, suggesting age selection. Because profiling used bulk unsorted PBMCs, naive and antigen-experienced compartments could not be compared conclusively. Donor CMV infection status was unknown, potentially confounding age-related changes in expanded clonotypes. Estimates of total diversity based on one million sequenced T cells were regarded as lower bounds and as underestimates.

The CDR1 and CDR2 encoded by the germline V gene are SGHTA and FQGNSA. V is cut by 5 bases and J by 0 bases, and the space between the germline ends is 17 bases. The CDR3 spans 16 residues, from the cysteine through the phenylalanine. Kept here is only the CDR3 DNA, which spans 48 bases and is read in frame from base 1. Library preparation used 5' RACE. The sequencer was an Illumina HiSeq 2500. A second PCR of roughly 7 to 11 cycles was performed with a sample-barcoded 5' primer and a J-beta primer mix. A template-switch 5' adaptor carrying 12 random nucleotides introduced a unique molecular identifier onto each TCR beta cDNA molecule. Each sample yielded at least 3 million CDR3-containing paired-end reads. First-strand cDNA synthesis was performed from all RNA using the Mint cDNA synthesis kit, with priming by a TRBC-specific oligonucleotide. After uracil-DNA glycosylase treatment, a first 18-cycle PCR used universal primers M1SS and BC2_uni_R on all cDNA. For the original study's pipeline: Normalization of each sample was performed by random selection of 1 million high-quality reads, each carrying a distinct molecular identifier. Instead of being binned into consensus sequences, reads with shared molecular identifiers were discarded. CDR3 identification, clonotype clustering and error correction used MiTCR with a Q25 quality threshold and the strictest error-elimination algorithm. A nonparametric unseen species model with Euler transformation was used to estimate lower-bound total TCR beta diversity. TCRdb trimmed the raw reads at Q25, called clones with MiXCR and kept productive beta chains. Rows are combined by CDR3 protein, so each entry shows the most common genes and DNA. The V and J calls were determined by TCRdb, not by the authors. For this sample the table gives some 800,000 distinct CDR3 sequences, of which about 25% were detected only once. The ten largest clones add up to approximately 4% of the sample.

The 39 donors, aged about 6 to 100 years, were systemically healthy Caucasian individuals from Russia. About 10 milliliters of peripheral blood were collected from each donor into EDTA-treated Vacutainer tubes. PBMCs were isolated by Ficoll-Paque density-gradient centrifugation, with at least 7 million obtained per sample. Total RNA was extracted from PBMCs with Trizol reagent, with at least 5 micrograms obtained per sample. For every donor, flow cytometry on a PBMC aliquot measured the percentage of naive CD45RAhigh/CD27high T cells. On this clonotype: Its target antigen remains unknown. No base qualities exist here, and no much larger clone lies one base off it.

These same records also appear under a second study, on T cells of mothers and their children. The second paper further reports: Nine systemically healthy Caucasian individuals, comprising three mothers and their six children, were included as donors. cDNA synthesis consumed the entire amount of extracted RNA, loaded at approximately 1.6 ug RNA in each 15 ul reaction. In the second PCR, sample barcodes and 2-4 random nucleotides were introduced via the M1S primer. Over 8.5 million TCR beta CDR3 reads were obtained for each mother, and some 3 million reads were obtained for each child. Thymic selection similarly shapes TCR recombination output in related and unrelated pairs, with minor effect from inherited differences. Related mother-child pairs always showed normalized repertoire overlap that was slightly higher than in unrelated mother-child pairs, though the difference was never significant. With a sensitivity of approximately 100 clones per million clonotypes, no persistent microchimeric T cell clones were detected. The study used deep NGS to compare TCR beta repertoires of mothers and children, seeking features distinguishing related mother-child pairs from unrelated individuals. The mean age was around 40 +/- 4 years for the mothers and around 10 +/- 4 years for the children. After adapter ligation with NEBNext reagents, the libraries were sequenced on Illumina HiSeq 2000 with 100+100 nt paired-end reads. To prevent cross-contamination, the mother and child libraries were prepared one month apart and sequenced in separate runs. Each donor had between roughly 450,000 and 2,300,000 distinct TCR beta clonotypes identified. Naive TCR beta clonotypes were estimated from low-frequency clonotypes matched to each donor's FACS-determined naive share, without sorting.

Recombination connected TRBV7-2 to TRBJ2-7; TRBD1 could be the D gene, as 5 bases match. Sequencing was carried out using blood. The sequence came from a boy younger than 18 in good health. The CDR3 corresponds to CASSPRTGPSSYEQYF. The DNA sequence reads TGTGCCAGCAGCCCCCGAACAGGTCCCAGCTCCTACGAGCAGTACTTC.